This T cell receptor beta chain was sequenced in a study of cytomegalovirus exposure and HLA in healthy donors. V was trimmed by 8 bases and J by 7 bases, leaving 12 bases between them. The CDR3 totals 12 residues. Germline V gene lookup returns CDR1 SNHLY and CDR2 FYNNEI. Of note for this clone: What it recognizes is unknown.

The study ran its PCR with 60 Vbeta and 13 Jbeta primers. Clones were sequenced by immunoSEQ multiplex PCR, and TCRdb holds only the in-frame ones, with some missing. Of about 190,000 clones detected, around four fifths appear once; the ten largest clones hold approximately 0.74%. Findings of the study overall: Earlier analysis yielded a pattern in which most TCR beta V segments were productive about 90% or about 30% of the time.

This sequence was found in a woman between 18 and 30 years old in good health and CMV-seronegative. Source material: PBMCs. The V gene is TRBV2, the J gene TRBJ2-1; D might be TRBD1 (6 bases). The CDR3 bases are TGTGCCAGCCTTTCAAGGGGGAATGAGCAGTTCTTC. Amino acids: CASLSRGNEQFF.